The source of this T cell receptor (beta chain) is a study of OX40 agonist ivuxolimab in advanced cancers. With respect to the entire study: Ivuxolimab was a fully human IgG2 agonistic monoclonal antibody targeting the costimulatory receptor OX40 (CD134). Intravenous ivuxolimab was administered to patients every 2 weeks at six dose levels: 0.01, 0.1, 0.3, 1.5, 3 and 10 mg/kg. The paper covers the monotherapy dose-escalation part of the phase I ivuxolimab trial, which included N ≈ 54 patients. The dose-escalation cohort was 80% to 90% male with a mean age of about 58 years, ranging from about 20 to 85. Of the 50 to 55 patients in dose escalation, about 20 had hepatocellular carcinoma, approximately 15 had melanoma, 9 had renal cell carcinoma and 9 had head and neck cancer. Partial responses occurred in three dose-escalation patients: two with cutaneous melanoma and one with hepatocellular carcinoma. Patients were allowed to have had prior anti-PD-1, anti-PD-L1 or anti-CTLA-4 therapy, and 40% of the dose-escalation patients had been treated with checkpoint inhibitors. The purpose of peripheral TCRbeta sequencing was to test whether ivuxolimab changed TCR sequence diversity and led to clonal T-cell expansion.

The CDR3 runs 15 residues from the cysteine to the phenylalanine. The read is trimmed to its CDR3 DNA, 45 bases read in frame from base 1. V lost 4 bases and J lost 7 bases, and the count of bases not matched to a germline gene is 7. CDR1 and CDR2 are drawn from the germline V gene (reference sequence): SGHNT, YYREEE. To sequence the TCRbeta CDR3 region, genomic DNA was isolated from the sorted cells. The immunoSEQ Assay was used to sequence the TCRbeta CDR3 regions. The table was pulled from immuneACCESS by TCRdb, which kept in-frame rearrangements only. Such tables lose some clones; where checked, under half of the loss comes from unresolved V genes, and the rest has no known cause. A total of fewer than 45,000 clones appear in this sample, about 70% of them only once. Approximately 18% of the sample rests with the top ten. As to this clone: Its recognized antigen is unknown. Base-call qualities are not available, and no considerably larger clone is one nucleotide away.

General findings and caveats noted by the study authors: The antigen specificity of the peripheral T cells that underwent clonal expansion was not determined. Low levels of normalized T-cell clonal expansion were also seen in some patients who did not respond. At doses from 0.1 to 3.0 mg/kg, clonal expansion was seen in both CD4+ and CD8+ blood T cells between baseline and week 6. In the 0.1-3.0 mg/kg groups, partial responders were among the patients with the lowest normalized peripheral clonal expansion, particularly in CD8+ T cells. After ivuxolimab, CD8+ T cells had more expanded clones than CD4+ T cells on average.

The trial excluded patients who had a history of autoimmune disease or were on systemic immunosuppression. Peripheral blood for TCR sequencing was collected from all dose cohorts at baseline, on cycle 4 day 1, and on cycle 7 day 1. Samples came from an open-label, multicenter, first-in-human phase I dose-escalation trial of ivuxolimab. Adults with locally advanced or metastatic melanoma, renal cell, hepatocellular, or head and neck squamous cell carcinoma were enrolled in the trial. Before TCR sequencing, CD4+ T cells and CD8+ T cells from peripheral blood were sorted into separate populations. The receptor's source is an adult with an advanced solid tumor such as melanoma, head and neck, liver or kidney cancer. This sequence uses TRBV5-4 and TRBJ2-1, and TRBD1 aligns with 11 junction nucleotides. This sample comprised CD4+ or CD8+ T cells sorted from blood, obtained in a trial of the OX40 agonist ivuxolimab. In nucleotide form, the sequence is TGTGCCAGCAGCCTGGGGACAGGGGGAGGGAATGAGCAGTTCTTC. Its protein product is CASSLGTGGGNEQFF.